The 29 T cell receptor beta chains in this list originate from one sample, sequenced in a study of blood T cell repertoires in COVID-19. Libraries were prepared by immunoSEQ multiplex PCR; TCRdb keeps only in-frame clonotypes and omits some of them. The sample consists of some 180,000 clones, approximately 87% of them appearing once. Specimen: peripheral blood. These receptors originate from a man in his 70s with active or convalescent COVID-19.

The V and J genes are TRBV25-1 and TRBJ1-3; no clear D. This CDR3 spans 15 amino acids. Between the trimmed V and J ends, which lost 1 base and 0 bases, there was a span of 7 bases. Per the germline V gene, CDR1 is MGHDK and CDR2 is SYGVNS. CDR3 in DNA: TGTGCCAGCAGTGAATTTCAAAACTCTGGAAACACCATATATTTT. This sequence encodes CASSEFQNSGNTIYF.

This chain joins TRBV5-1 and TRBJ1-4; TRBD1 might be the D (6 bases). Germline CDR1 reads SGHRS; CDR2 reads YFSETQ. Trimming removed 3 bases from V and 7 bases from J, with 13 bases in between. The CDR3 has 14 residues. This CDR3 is CASSYRDTGEKLFF. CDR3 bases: TGCGCCAGCAGCTACCGGGACACCGGTGAAAAACTGTTTTTT.

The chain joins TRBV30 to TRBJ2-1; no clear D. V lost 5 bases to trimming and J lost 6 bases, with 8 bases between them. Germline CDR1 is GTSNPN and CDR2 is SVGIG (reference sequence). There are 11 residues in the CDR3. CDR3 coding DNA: TGTGCCTGGGGCAGTGTCAATGAGCAGTTCTTC. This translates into CAWGSVNEQFF.

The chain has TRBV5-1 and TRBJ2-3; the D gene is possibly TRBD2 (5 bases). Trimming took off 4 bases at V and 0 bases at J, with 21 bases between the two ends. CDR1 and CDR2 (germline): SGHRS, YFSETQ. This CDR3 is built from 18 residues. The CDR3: CASSLHPRDFTSTDTQYF. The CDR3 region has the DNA TGCGCCAGCAGCCTCCATCCCCGGGATTTTACTAGCACAGATACGCAGTATTTT.

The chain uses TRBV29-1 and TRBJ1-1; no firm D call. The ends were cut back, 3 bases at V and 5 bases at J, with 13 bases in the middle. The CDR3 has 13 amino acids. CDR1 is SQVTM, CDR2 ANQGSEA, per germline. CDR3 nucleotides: TGCAGCGTTGAGCCTCCCCGGAGGACTGAAGCTTTCTTT. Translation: CSVEPPRRTEAFF.

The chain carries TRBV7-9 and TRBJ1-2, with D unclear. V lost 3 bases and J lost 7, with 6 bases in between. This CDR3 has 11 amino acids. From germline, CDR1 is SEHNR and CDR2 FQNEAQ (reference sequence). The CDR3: CASSFLSGYTF. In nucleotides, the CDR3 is TGTGCCAGCAGCTTCTTATCTGGCTACACCTTC.

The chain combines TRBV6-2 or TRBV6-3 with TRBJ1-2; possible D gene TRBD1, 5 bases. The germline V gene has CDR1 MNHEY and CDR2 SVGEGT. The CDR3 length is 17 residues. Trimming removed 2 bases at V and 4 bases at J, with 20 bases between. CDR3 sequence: CASSYPGRGTGFYGYTF. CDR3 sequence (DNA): TGTGCCAGCAGTTACCCTGGACGGGGGACGGGGTTCTATGGCTACACCTTC.

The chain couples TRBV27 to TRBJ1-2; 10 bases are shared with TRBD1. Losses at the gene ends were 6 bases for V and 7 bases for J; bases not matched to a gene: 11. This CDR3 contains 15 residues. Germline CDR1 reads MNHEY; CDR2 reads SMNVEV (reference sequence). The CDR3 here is CASSQDRGMTVGYTF. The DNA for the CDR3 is TGTGCCAGCAGCCAGGACAGGGGGATGACGGTTGGCTACACCTTC.

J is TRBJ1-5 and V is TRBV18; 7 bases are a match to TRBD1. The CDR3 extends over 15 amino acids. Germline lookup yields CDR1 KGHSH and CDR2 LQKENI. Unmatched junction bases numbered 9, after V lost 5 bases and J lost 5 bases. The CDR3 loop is CASSYRDSTYQPQHF. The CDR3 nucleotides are TGTGCCAGCTCATACCGGGACAGTACTTATCAGCCCCAGCATTTT.

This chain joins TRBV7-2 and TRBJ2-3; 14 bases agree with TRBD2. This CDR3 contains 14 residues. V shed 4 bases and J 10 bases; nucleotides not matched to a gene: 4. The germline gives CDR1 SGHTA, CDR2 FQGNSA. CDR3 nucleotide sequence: TGTGCCAGCAGCTCCGGACTAGCGGGAGGAGCGCAGTATTTT. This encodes CASSSGLAGGAQYF.

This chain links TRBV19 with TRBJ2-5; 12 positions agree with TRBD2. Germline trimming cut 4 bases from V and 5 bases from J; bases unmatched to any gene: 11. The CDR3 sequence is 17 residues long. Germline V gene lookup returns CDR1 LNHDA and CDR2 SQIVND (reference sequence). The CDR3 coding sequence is TGTGCCAGTAGTACACCAAGGACTAGCGGGATCTCGGAGACCCAGTACTTC. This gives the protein CASSTPRTSGISETQYF.

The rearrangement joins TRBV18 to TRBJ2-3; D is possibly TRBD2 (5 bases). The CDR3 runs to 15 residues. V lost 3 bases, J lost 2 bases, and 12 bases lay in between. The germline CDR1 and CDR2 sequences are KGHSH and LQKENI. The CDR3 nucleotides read TGTGCCAGCTCACCGGTGGGAGCGTTCACAGATACGCAGTATTTT. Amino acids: CASSPVGAFTDTQYF. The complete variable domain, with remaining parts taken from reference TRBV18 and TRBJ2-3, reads NAGVMQNPRHLVRRRGQEARLRCSPMKGHSHVYWYRQLPEEGLKFMVYLQKENIIDESGMPKERFSAEFPKEGPSILRIQQVVRGDSAAYFCASSPVGAFTDTQYFGPGTRLTVL.

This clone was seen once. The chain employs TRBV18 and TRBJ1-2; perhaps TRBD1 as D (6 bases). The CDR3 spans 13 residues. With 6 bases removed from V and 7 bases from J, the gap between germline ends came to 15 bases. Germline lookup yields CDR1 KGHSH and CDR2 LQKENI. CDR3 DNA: TGTGCCAGCTCCCCGGGGGGGGCTAGTGGCTACACCTTC. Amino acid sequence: CASSPGGASGYTF. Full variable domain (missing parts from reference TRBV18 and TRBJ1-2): NAGVMQNPRHLVRRRGQEARLRCSPMKGHSHVYWYRQLPEEGLKFMVYLQKENIIDESGMPKERFSAEFPKEGPSILRIQQVVRGDSAAYFCASSPGGASGYTFGSGTRLTVV.

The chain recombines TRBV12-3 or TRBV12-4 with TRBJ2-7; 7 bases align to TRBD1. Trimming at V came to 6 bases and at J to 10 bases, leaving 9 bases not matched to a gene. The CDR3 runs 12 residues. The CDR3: CASSPRQGNQYF. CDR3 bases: TGTGCCAGCAGCCCGAGACAGGGAAACCAGTACTTC.

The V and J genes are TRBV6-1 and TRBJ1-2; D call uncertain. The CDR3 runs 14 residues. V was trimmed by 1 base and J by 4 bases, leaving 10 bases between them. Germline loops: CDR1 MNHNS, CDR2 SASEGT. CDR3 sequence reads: CASSEGPSVYGYTF. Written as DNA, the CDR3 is TGTGCCAGCAGTGAAGGCCCCAGCGTCTATGGCTACACCTTC.

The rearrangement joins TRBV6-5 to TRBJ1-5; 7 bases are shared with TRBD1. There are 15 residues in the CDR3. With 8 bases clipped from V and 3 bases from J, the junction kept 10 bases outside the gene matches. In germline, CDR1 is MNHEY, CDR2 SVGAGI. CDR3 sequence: CASQPFTGVNQPQHF. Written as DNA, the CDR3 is TGTGCCAGCCAACCATTTACAGGGGTCAATCAGCCCCAGCATTTT.

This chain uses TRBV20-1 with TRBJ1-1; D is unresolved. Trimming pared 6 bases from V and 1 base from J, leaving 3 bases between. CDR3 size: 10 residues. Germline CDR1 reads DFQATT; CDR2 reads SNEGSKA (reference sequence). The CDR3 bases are TGCAGTGCCTCGAACACTGAAGCTTTCTTT. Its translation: CSASNTEAFF.

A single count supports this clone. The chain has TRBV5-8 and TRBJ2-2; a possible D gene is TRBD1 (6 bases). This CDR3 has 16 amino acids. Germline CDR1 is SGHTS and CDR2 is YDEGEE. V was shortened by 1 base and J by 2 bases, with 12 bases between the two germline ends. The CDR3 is CASSLMVGGNTGELFF. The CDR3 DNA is TGTGCCAGCAGCTTGATGGTTGGGGGCAACACCGGGGAGCTGTTTTTT.

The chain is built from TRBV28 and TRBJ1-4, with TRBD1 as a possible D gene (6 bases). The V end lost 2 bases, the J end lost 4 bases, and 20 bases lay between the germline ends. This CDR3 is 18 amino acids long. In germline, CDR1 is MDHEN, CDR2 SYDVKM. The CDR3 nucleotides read TGTGCCAGCAGTTTAAGCCTCGGGCGGGGGGGCTTTAATGAAAAACTGTTTTTT. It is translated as CASSLSLGRGGFNEKLFF. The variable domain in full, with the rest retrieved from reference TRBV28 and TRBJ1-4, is DVKVTQSSRYLVKRTGEKVFLECVQDMDHENMFWYRQDPGLGLRLIYFSYDVKMKEKGDIPEGYSVSREKKERFSLILESASTNQTSMYLCASSLSLGRGGFNEKLFFGSGTQLSVL.

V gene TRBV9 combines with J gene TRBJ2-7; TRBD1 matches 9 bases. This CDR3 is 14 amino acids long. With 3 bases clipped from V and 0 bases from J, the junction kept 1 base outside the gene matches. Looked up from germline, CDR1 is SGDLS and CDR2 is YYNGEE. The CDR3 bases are TGTGCCAGCAGCGAGACAGGGGGCTCCTACGAGCAGTACTTC. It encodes CASSETGGSYEQYF.

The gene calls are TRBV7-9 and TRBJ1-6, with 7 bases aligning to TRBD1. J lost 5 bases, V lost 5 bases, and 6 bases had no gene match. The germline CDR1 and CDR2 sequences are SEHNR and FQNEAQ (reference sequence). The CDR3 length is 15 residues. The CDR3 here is CASSTGDSNNSPLHF. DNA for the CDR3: TGTGCCAGCAGCACTGGGGACAGCAATAATTCACCCCTCCACTTT.

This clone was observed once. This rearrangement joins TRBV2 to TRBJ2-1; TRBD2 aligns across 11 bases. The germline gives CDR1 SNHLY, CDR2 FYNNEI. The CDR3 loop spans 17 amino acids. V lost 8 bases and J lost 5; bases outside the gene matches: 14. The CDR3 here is CASYTPGLAGGHNEQFF. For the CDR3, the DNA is TGTGCCAGCTACACCCCGGGGCTAGCGGGGGGCCACAATGAGCAGTTCTTC. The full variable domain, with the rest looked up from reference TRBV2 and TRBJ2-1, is EPEVTQTPSHQVTQMGQEVILRCVPISNHLYFYWYRQILGQKVEFLVSFYNNEISEKSEIFDDQFSVERPDGSNFTLKIRSTKLEDSAMYFCASYTPGLAGGHNEQFFGPGTRLTVL.

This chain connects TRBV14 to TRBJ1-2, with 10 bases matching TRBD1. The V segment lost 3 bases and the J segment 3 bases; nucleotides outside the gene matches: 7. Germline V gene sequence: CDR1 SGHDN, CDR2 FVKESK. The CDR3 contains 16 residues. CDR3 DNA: TGTGCCAGCAGCCATTTCGTTGGACAGGGGGACTATGGCTACACCTTC. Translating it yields CASSHFVGQGDYGYTF. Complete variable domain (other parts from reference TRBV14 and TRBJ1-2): EAGVTQFPSHSVIEKGQTVTLRCDPISGHDNLYWYRRVMGKEIKFLLHFVKESKQDESGMPNNRFLAERTGGTYSTLKVQPAELEDSGVYFCASSHFVGQGDYGYTFGSGTRLTVV.

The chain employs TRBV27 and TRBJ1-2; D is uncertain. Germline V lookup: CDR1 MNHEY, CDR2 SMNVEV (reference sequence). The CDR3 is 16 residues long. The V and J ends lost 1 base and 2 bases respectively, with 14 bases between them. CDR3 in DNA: TGTGCCAGCAGTTTATATCCCGACGGAGCAAACTATGGCTACACCTTC. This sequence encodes CASSLYPDGANYGYTF.

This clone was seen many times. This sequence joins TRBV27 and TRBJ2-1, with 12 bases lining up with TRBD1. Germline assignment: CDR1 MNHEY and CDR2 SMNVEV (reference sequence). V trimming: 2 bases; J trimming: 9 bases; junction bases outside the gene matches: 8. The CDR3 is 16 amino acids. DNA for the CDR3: TGTGCCAGCAGTTTAACATTAGGGACAGGGGGCGTTGAGCAGTTCTTC. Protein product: CASSLTLGTGGVEQFF.

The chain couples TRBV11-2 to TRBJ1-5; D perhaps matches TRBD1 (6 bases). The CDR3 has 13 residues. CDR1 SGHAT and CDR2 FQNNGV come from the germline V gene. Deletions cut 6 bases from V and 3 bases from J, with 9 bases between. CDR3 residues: CASSRTDNQPQHF. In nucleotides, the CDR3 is TGTGCCAGCAGTCGGACAGACAATCAGCCCCAGCATTTT. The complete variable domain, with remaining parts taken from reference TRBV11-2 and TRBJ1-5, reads EAGVAQSPRYKIIEKRQSVAFWCNPISGHATLYWYQQILGQGPKLLIQFQNNGVVDDSQLPKDRFSAERLKGVDSTLKIQPAKLEDSAVYLCASSRTDNQPQHFGDGTRLSIL.

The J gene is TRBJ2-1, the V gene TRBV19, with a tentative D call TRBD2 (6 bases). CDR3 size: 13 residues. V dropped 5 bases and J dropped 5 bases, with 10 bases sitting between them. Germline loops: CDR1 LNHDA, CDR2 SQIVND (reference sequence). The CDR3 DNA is TGTGCCAGTAGTCCCACGGGAGACAATGAGCAGTTCTTC. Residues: CASSPTGDNEQFF.

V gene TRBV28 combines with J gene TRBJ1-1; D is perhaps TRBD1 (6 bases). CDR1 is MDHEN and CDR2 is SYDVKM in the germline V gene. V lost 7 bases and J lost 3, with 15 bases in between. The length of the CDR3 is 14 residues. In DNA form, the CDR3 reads TGTGCCAGCACCACACAGGGCGGACACACTGAAGCTTTCTTT. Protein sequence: CASTTQGGHTEAFF.

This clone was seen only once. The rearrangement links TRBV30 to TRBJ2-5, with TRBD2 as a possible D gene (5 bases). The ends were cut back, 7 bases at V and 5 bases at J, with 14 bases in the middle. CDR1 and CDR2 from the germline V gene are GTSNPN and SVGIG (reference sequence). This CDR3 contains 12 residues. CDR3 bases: TGTGCCTTCTCAGAGTCGGGGGAGACCCAGTACTTC. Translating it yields CAFSESGETQYF.